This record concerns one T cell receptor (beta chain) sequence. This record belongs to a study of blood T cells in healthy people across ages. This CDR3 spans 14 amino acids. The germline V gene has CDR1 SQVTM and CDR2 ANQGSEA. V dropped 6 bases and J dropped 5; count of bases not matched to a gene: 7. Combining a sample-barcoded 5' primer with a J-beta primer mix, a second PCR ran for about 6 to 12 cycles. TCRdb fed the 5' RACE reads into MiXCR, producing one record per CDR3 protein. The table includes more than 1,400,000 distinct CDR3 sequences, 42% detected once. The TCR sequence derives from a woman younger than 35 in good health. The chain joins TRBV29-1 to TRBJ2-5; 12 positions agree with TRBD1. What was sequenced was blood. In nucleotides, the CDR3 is TGCAGCGTCTTGGGACAGGGGGCCTGGGAGACCCAGTACTTC. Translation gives CSVLGQGAWETQYF.